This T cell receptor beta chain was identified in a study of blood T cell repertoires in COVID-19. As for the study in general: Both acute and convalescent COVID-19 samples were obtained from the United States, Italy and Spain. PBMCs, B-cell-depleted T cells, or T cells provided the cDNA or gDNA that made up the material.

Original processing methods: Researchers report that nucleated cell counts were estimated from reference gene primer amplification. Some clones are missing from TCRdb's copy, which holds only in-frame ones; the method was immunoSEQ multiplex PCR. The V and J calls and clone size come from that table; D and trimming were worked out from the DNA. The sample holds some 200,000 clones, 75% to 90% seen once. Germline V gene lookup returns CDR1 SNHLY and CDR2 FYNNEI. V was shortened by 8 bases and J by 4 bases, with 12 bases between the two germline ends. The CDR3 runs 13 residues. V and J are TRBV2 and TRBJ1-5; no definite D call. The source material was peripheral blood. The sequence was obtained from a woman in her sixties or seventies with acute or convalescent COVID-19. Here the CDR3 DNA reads TGTGCCAGCGCCTCTAGATCTAATCAGCCCCAGCATTTT. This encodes CASASRSNQPQHF.